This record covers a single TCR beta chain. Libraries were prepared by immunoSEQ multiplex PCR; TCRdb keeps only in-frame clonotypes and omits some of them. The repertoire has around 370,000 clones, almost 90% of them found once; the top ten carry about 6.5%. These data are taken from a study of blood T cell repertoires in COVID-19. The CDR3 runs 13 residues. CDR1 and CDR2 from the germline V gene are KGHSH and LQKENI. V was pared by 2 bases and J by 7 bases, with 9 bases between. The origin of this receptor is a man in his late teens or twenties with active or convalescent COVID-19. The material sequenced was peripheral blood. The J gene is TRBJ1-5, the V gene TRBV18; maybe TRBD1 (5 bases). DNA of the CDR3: TGTGCCAGCTCACCATTGGGGGGACAGCCCCAGCATTTT. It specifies CASSPLGGQPQHF. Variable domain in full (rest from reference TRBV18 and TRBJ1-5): NAGVMQNPRHLVRRRGQEARLRCSPMKGHSHVYWYRQLPEEGLKFMVYLQKENIIDESGMPKERFSAEFPKEGPSILRIQQVVRGDSAAYFCASSPLGGQPQHFGDGTRLSIL.